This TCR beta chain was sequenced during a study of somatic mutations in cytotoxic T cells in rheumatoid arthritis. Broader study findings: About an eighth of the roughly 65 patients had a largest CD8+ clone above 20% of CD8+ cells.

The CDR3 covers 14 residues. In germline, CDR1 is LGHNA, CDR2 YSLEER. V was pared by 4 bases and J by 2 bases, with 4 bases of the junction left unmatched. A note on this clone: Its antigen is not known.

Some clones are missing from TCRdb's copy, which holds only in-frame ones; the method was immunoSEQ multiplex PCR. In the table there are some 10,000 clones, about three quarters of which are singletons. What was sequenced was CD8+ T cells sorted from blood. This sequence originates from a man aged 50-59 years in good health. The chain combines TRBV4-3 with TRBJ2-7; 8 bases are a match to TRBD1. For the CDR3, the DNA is TGCGCCAGCAGCCGGACAGGGCCAACCTACGAGCAGTACTTC. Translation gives CASSRTGPTYEQYF.